This T cell receptor (beta chain) comes out of a study of cytomegalovirus exposure and HLA in healthy donors. Overall study findings and caveats: There were about 160 TCR beta chains listed as cytomegalovirus-associated. The authors later found HLA-associated TCR beta chains more clonally expanded than equally common others.

13 Jbeta primers and 60 Vbeta primers were used for the PCR. Using immunoSEQ multiplex PCR, the repertoire was profiled, and TCRdb retains in-frame clones only, with some absent. The profile shows around 220,000 clones, around 83% of them singletons. All the people who gave samples were healthy bone marrow donors. The CDR3 runs 14 residues. Trimming cost V 2 bases and J 2 bases; bases outside gene matches: 1. Germline V gene data show CDR1 as MNHNY and CDR2 as SVGAGI (reference sequence). A word on this clone: Its cognate antigen is unknown.

This receptor was taken from a girl between 5 and 17 years old in good health and CMV-seronegative. This chain connects TRBV6-6 to TRBJ1-1; 8 bases map to TRBD1. Sequenced: PBMCs. CDR3: CASSYDRGNTEAFF. The CDR3, as DNA: TGTGCCAGCAGTTACGACAGGGGCAACACTGAAGCTTTCTTT.